A selection of T cell receptor beta chains follows, all from one sample in a study of cytomegalovirus exposure and HLA in healthy donors. Method: immunoSEQ multiplex PCR; TCRdb's copy keeps in-frame clones and lacks some. The sample shows approximately 38,000 clones, and 5.5% to 6% sits with its ten largest clones. Sequencing was performed on PBMCs. The receptors were gathered from a human donor in good health. Both conserved end residues are part of each CDR3. A D gene is named only where the DNA matches it firmly. Clone size is shown for a subset of rows, as once, few, many or a class of expanded clone.

>TRBV30|.|14|medium-sized|TRBJ2-3
TGTGCCTGGAGTGTCTCAAGCGGCGCCGTCACGCAGTATTTT
CAWSVSSGAVTQYF
>TRBV27|TRBD1|14|.|TRBJ1-6
TGTGCCAGCAGTTCCTTGACAGGGACTCGGGCCCTCCACTTT
CASSSLTGTRALHF
>TRBV19|.|15|.|TRBJ1-2
TGTGCCAGTAGTATAGATCGAGGCAGGGGCTATGGCTACACCTTC
CASSIDRGRGYGYTF
>TRBV2|.|14|.|TRBJ1-5
TGTGCCAGCAGTCAGGGGAATAGCAATCAGCCCCAGCATTTT
CASSQGNSNQPQHF
>TRBV15|TRBD2|17|.|TRBJ2-3
TGTGCCACCAGCAGCGGGACTAGCGGGGGAGCCCTGGATACGCAGTATTTT
CATSSGTSGGALDTQYF
>TRBV7-8|.|14|.|TRBJ2-7
TGTGCCAGCAGCTTAAAGGCAGGCACCTACGAGCAGTACTTC
CASSLKAGTYEQYF
>TRBV6-5|TRBD1|15|.|TRBJ1-6
TGTGCCAGCAGCCGAGGACAGGGGAATCGATCACCCCTCCACTTT
CASSRGQGNRSPLHF
>TRBV13|TRBD1|16|.|TRBJ1-3
TGTGCCAGCAGCTTCGAATCCGGGACAGGGCGAAACACCATATATTTT
CASSFESGTGRNTIYF
>TRBV5-6|TRBD2|15|.|TRBJ2-1
TGTGCCAGCAGCTCGCCCGGGACTAGAGGTGATGAGCAGTTCTTC
CASSSPGTRGDEQFF
>TRBV5-4|TRBD2|14|.|TRBJ2-5
TGTGCCAGCAGCTGGCCGGAGGGAGGGGAGACCCAGTACTTC
CASSWPEGGETQYF
>TRBV7-8|TRBD2|14|.|TRBJ2-7
TGTGCCAGCAAGGTAGCGGGGGGTTCCTACGAGCAGTACTTC
CASKVAGGSYEQYF
>TRBV5-8|.|15|.|TRBJ1-4
TGTGCCAGCAGCTTACGTCAGGACATAGGGGAAAAACTGTTTTTT
CASSLRQDIGEKLFF
>TRBV11-2|TRBD1|13|.|TRBJ1-4
TGTGCCAGCAGTCCAGGACAGGGAGGAAAACTGTTTTTT
CASSPGQGGKLFF
>TRBV30|.|12|.|TRBJ1-3
TGTGCCTGGAGTCCCAGGGTCCCACCCATATATTTT
CAWSPRVPPIYF
>TRBV20-1|.|11|.|TRBJ1-2
TGCAGTGCTAGACCCCAATATGGCTACACCTTC
CSARPQYGYTF
>TRBV15|TRBD2|15|.|TRBJ2-3
TGTGCCACCAGCTTCGGCGGGGGGGCCCAAGATACGCAGTATTTT
CATSFGGGAQDTQYF
>TRBV27|TRBD1|13|.|TRBJ1-2
TGTGCCAGCAGTGGGACAGGGAATTATGGCTACACCTTC
CASSGTGNYGYTF
>TRBV28|.|14|.|TRBJ2-7
TGTGCCAGCAGTTTTTTTGCGGGGTCCTACGAGCAGTACTTC
CASSFFAGSYEQYF
>TRBV5-1|TRBD1|14|.|TRBJ1-3
TGCGCCAGCACCCTGGACGGGACAGGGAACACCATATATTTT
CASTLDGTGNTIYF
>TRBV5-1|TRBD1|18|.|TRBJ2-2
TGCGCCAGCAGCCGCCGGGACAGGGGCGTTTCGAACACCGGGGAGCTGTTTTTT
CASSRRDRGVSNTGELFF
>TRBV18|.|14|.|TRBJ2-2
TGTGCCAGCTCACCGTTGGGCAGCACCGGGGAGCTGTTTTTT
CASSPLGSTGELFF
>TRBV30|.|15|.|TRBJ1-2
TGTGCCTGGAGTAAATTGGGCGGGAGTTGGCTCGGCTACACCTTC
CAWSKLGGSWLGYTF